This record concerns one T cell receptor (beta chain) sequence. Its antigen is as yet unknown. The entry originates in a study of graft-versus-host responses after intestinal transplantation. Study-level background: Multivisceral, liver-intestinal, or isolated intestinal grafts were transplanted into recipients. Tacrolimus and steroids were given for 2 to 3 years to all recipients after anti-thymocyte globulin induction.

Germline CDR1 and CDR2: SGHDT and YYEEEE. This CDR3 comprises 16 residues. V was trimmed by 3 bases and J by 6 bases, leaving 22 bases between them. Libraries were prepared by immunoSEQ multiplex PCR; TCRdb keeps only in-frame clonotypes and omits some of them. Among about 9,500 clones listed, around 89% were seen once. Overall study results and limits: Allografts of patients with graft-donor T cell macrochimerism showed high graft-versus-host to host-versus-graft clone ratios. Circulating GvH clones peaking coincided with falling HvG clones soon after transplant.

The sample here was PBMCs, taken roughly 35 weeks after intestinal transplant. The chain carries TRBV5-6 and TRBJ2-7; tentatively, D is TRBD2 (7 bases). The sequence was collected from a human patient who received an intestinal transplant, so some T cells may come from the graft donor. The CDR3 loop reads CASSSEGGRVSGEQYF. The CDR3 coding sequence is TGTGCCAGCAGCTCGGAGGGGGGGCGTGTGTCTGGCGAGCAGTACTTC.